These T cell receptor beta chains were read from a single sample in a study of T cell repertoires in cytomegalovirus infection. Each CDR3 protein gets one entry after TCRdb re-called the reads with MiXCR. The sample has nearly 650,000 distinct CDR3 sequences, 20% to 30% seen once. The material sequenced was CD8+ T cells from PBMCs. These receptors were obtained from a human donor in good health (CMV status not recorded). Some clones in this sample may be carry-over from other donors' samples. Both conserved end residues are part of each CDR3. Fields, in order: J gene, D gene, V gene, clone size, CDR3 DNA, CDR3 protein. D genes are given only for firm matches. Clone sizes are given selectively: once, few, many, or a class where the clone is expanded.

j_call: TRBJ1-2; d_call: NA; v_call: TRBV29-1; clone_size: NA; cdr3_nt: TGCAGCGTTGAAGGCCCTCTTCAGGAGATCTATGGCTACACCTTC; cdr3_aa: CSVEGPLQEIYGYTF
j_call: TRBJ2-1; d_call: TRBD2; v_call: TRBV7-6; clone_size: few; cdr3_nt: TGTGCCAGCAGCTACATAGCGGGGGGGCGGAATGAGCAGTTCTTC; cdr3_aa: CASSYIAGGRNEQFF
j_call: TRBJ1-2; d_call: TRBD1; v_call: TRBV29-1; clone_size: NA; cdr3_nt: TGCAGCGTTCCCACCCTCGGACAGGGTCTGAGTGGCTACACCTTC; cdr3_aa: CSVPTLGQGLSGYTF
j_call: TRBJ2-2; d_call: TRBD2; v_call: TRBV29-1; clone_size: many; cdr3_nt: TGCAGCATGGGACTAGCGAACACCGGGGAGCTGTTTTTT; cdr3_aa: CSMGLANTGELFF
j_call: TRBJ1-5; d_call: NA; v_call: TRBV28; clone_size: NA; cdr3_nt: TGTGCCAGCAGCTCCCAATTTTCGTCCGGGAATCAGCCCCAGCATTTT; cdr3_aa: CASSSQFSSGNQPQHF
j_call: TRBJ2-1; d_call: NA; v_call: TRBV13; clone_size: NA; cdr3_nt: TGTGCCAGCAGCGGCCGGGACTACAATGAGCAGTTCTTC; cdr3_aa: CASSGRDYNEQFF
j_call: TRBJ2-5; d_call: TRBD1; v_call: TRBV7-2; clone_size: NA; cdr3_nt: TGTGCCAACAGCTTGCAAGGGACAGACCAAGAGACCCAGTACTTC; cdr3_aa: CANSLQGTDQETQYF
j_call: TRBJ2-7; d_call: NA; v_call: TRBV5-5; clone_size: NA; cdr3_nt: TGTGCCAGCAGCTTGGTTCGGGGGCTTGAGCAGTACTTC; cdr3_aa: CASSLVRGLEQYF
j_call: TRBJ1-2; d_call: TRBD1; v_call: TRBV6-1; clone_size: many; cdr3_nt: TGTGCCAGCAGCAGTAGCGGGACAGGTGGCTACACCTTC; cdr3_aa: CASSSSGTGGYTF
j_call: TRBJ1-2; d_call: TRBD1; v_call: TRBV6-1; clone_size: few; cdr3_nt: TGTGCCAGCAGTCATAGCCCCGGGACAGGGAACGGCTACACCTTC; cdr3_aa: CASSHSPGTGNGYTF
j_call: TRBJ2-7; d_call: NA; v_call: TRBV4-1; clone_size: NA; cdr3_nt: TGCGCCAGCAGCCATCAGGGAGGCGAGCAGTACTTC; cdr3_aa: CASSHQGGEQYF
j_call: TRBJ2-1; d_call: NA; v_call: TRBV5-4; clone_size: NA; cdr3_nt: TGTGCCAGCAGCTTCGGAGGGCCCGGTTACAATGAGCAGTTCTTC; cdr3_aa: CASSFGGPGYNEQFF
j_call: TRBJ1-5; d_call: NA; v_call: TRBV7-6; clone_size: few; cdr3_nt: TGTGCCAGCAGCTTAGTGGGTTCCGATAATCAGCCCCAGCATTTT; cdr3_aa: CASSLVGSDNQPQHF
j_call: TRBJ2-3; d_call: NA; v_call: TRBV7-6; clone_size: many; cdr3_nt: TGTGCCAGCAGCTTAGCGTTGGATGTGGGAGATACGCAGTATTTT; cdr3_aa: CASSLALDVGDTQYF
j_call: TRBJ1-1; d_call: NA; v_call: TRBV10-2; clone_size: NA; cdr3_nt: TGCGCCAGCAGTGAGTCTAGCATCGGACGGCCGAACACTGAAGCTTTCTTT; cdr3_aa: CASSESSIGRPNTEAFF
j_call: TRBJ2-1; d_call: TRBD2; v_call: TRBV5-5; clone_size: NA; cdr3_nt: TGTGCCAGCAGCTGGACTAGCGAGGGAGCATGGCAGTTCTTC; cdr3_aa: CASSWTSEGAWQFF
j_call: TRBJ1-5; d_call: NA; v_call: TRBV28; clone_size: NA; cdr3_nt: TGTGCCAGGAGTTTAGTCGGACAGCTTGGGCAGCCCCAGCATTTT; cdr3_aa: CARSLVGQLGQPQHF
j_call: TRBJ1-2; d_call: NA; v_call: TRBV5-6; clone_size: NA; cdr3_nt: TGTGCCAGCAGAGCAGGACGGCCTAACTACACCTTC; cdr3_aa: CASRAGRPNYTF
j_call: TRBJ2-7; d_call: NA; v_call: TRBV7-9; clone_size: NA; cdr3_nt: TGTGCCAGCAGTCCCCGGGCCAACATGTTCCACGAGCAGTACTTC; cdr3_aa: CASSPRANMFHEQYF
j_call: TRBJ1-2; d_call: NA; v_call: TRBV6-1; clone_size: many; cdr3_nt: TGTGCCAGCAGTTCGGGTGGGTTTGGAGGCTACACCTTC; cdr3_aa: CASSSGGFGGYTF
j_call: TRBJ1-1; d_call: NA; v_call: TRBV4-1; clone_size: once; cdr3_nt: TGCGCCAGCAGCCACCCTGGGGGAGCCCTATACACTGAAGCTTTCTTT; cdr3_aa: CASSHPGGALYTEAFF
j_call: TRBJ2-3; d_call: TRBD1; v_call: TRBV24-1; clone_size: few; cdr3_nt: TGTGCCACTGGGGAAGGGGACAGGGGAACAGATACGCAGTATTTT; cdr3_aa: CATGEGDRGTDTQYF
j_call: TRBJ2-6; d_call: NA; v_call: TRBV7-2; clone_size: many; cdr3_nt: TGTGCCAGCAGCTTAGTCGTCTCTGGGGCCAACGTCCTGACTTTC; cdr3_aa: CASSLVVSGANVLTF
j_call: TRBJ2-7; d_call: TRBD1; v_call: TRBV7-2; clone_size: many; cdr3_nt: TGTGCCAGCAGCTTGGACAGGGGGCCCCCTCTAGCCTACGAGCAGTACTTC; cdr3_aa: CASSLDRGPPLAYEQYF
j_call: TRBJ1-6; d_call: NA; v_call: TRBV7-8; clone_size: many; cdr3_nt: TGTGCCAGCAGCTTAGGTTCACCCCTCCACTTT; cdr3_aa: CASSLGSPLHF
j_call: TRBJ1-2; d_call: NA; v_call: TRBV7-9; clone_size: NA; cdr3_nt: TGTGCCAGCAGACCCAGGACGGAAAACTATGGCTACACCTTC; cdr3_aa: CASRPRTENYGYTF
j_call: TRBJ2-3; d_call: TRBD2; v_call: TRBV20-1; clone_size: NA; cdr3_nt: TGCAGTGCTAGAGATCGTAGCGGGGGCTTCACAGATACGCAGTATTTT; cdr3_aa: CSARDRSGGFTDTQYF
j_call: TRBJ2-2; d_call: NA; v_call: TRBV12-5; clone_size: many; cdr3_nt: TGTGCTAGTGGTTTGGGCCCGACAGGAGACACCGGGGAGCTGTTTTTT; cdr3_aa: CASGLGPTGDTGELFF
j_call: TRBJ2-1; d_call: NA; v_call: TRBV2; clone_size: many; cdr3_nt: TGTGCCAACGGATTAGGGGGCTACAATGAGCAGTTCTTC; cdr3_aa: CANGLGGYNEQFF
j_call: TRBJ1-1; d_call: TRBD1; v_call: TRBV27; clone_size: many; cdr3_nt: TGTGCCAGCAGTTTCGGGACAGGGGCGACTGAAGCTTTCTTT; cdr3_aa: CASSFGTGATEAFF
j_call: TRBJ1-1; d_call: NA; v_call: TRBV7-2; clone_size: many; cdr3_nt: TGTGCCAGCAGCCCCTGGGGGGGCGGTCAGTTTGAAGCTTTCTTT; cdr3_aa: CASSPWGGGQFEAFF
j_call: TRBJ1-5; d_call: TRBD1; v_call: TRBV28; clone_size: NA; cdr3_nt: TGTGCCAGCAGGCTCGACAGGGATACCAATCAGCCCCAGCATTTT; cdr3_aa: CASRLDRDTNQPQHF
j_call: TRBJ2-3; d_call: NA; v_call: TRBV5-4; clone_size: few; cdr3_nt: TGTGCCAGCAGCTTGGTCTGGGAGGCGGGTAGCACAGATACGCAGTATTTT; cdr3_aa: CASSLVWEAGSTDTQYF
j_call: TRBJ1-2; d_call: NA; v_call: TRBV7-9; clone_size: many; cdr3_nt: TGTGCCAGCAGCACCAATCGGGGGCCAGGACCTAACTATGGCTACACCTTC; cdr3_aa: CASSTNRGPGPNYGYTF
j_call: TRBJ2-5; d_call: NA; v_call: TRBV28; clone_size: many; cdr3_nt: TGTGCCAGCAGCTTAGTATCCAGGCAGGAGACCCAGTACTTC; cdr3_aa: CASSLVSRQETQYF
j_call: TRBJ1-1; d_call: NA; v_call: TRBV5-6; clone_size: few; cdr3_nt: TGTGCCAGCAGCACGGGACGGCCGAGGTCTGAAGCTTTCTTT; cdr3_aa: CASSTGRPRSEAFF
j_call: TRBJ1-6; d_call: NA; v_call: TRBV28; clone_size: NA; cdr3_nt: TGTGCCAGCAGTTCACCGGGACACTATAATTCACCCCTCCACTTT; cdr3_aa: CASSSPGHYNSPLHF
j_call: TRBJ2-2; d_call: TRBD1; v_call: TRBV7-9; clone_size: many; cdr3_nt: TGTGCCAGCAGCCCTAAGACAGGGGCCGTTTATGTGAACACCGGGGAGCTGTTTTTT; cdr3_aa: CASSPKTGAVYVNTGELFF
j_call: TRBJ2-7; d_call: NA; v_call: TRBV2; clone_size: NA; cdr3_nt: TGTGCCAGCAGTGTCCTCTCCTACGAGCAGTACTTC; cdr3_aa: CASSVLSYEQYF
j_call: TRBJ2-1; d_call: TRBD2; v_call: TRBV7-3; clone_size: NA; cdr3_nt: TGTGCCAGCAGCTTAATAGCGGGGGATGATGAGCAGTTCTTC; cdr3_aa: CASSLIAGDDEQFF
j_call: TRBJ2-7; d_call: NA; v_call: TRBV6-6; clone_size: few; cdr3_nt: TGTGCCAGCAGTTACGGGCTAGCGCTGGTCGACGAGCAGTACTTC; cdr3_aa: CASSYGLALVDEQYF
j_call: TRBJ2-5; d_call: NA; v_call: TRBV29-1; clone_size: NA; cdr3_nt: TGCAGCGTTGAAGTGTACTTACCGCAAGAGACCCAGTACTTC; cdr3_aa: CSVEVYLPQETQYF
j_call: TRBJ1-2; d_call: TRBD1; v_call: TRBV20-1; clone_size: many; cdr3_nt: TGCAGTGCTAGAGACAGGGACAGGGGCAACTATGGCTACACCTTC; cdr3_aa: CSARDRDRGNYGYTF
j_call: TRBJ1-2; d_call: TRBD1; v_call: TRBV12-3/TRBV12-4; clone_size: many; cdr3_nt: TGTGCCAGCAGTTTAGTGACAGGGGATGGCTACACCTTC; cdr3_aa: CASSLVTGDGYTF
j_call: TRBJ1-2; d_call: NA; v_call: TRBV2; clone_size: few; cdr3_nt: TGTGCCAGCAGTGAAATGACAGCCAACTATGGCTACACCTTC; cdr3_aa: CASSEMTANYGYTF
j_call: TRBJ1-1; d_call: NA; v_call: TRBV6-5; clone_size: few; cdr3_nt: TGTGCCAGCAGTGTGGGACAAATGAACACTGAAGCTTTCTTT; cdr3_aa: CASSVGQMNTEAFF
j_call: TRBJ2-7; d_call: NA; v_call: TRBV12-5; clone_size: many; cdr3_nt: TGTGCTAGTGGTCTAGAGCGGCGGGACTACGAGCAGTACTTC; cdr3_aa: CASGLERRDYEQYF
j_call: TRBJ2-7; d_call: NA; v_call: TRBV7-6; clone_size: many; cdr3_nt: TGTGCCAGCAGCACTAAAGGGTACTACGAGCAGTACTTC; cdr3_aa: CASSTKGYYEQYF
j_call: TRBJ2-1; d_call: TRBD2; v_call: TRBV14; clone_size: few; cdr3_nt: TGTGCCAGCAGCCAAGCCCAGCGGGGGGCCTACAATGAGCAGTTCTTC; cdr3_aa: CASSQAQRGAYNEQFF
j_call: TRBJ1-1; d_call: NA; v_call: TRBV12-5; clone_size: NA; cdr3_nt: TGTGCTAGTGGTTCGACAGATAACACTGAAGCTTTCTTT; cdr3_aa: CASGSTDNTEAFF
j_call: TRBJ1-4; d_call: NA; v_call: TRBV7-2; clone_size: NA; cdr3_nt: TGTGCCAGCAGCCCCCTAGGATTTGATGAAAAACTGTTTTTT; cdr3_aa: CASSPLGFDEKLFF